These T cell receptor beta chains were read from a single sample in a study of neurological immune-mediated disorders. In TCRdb, the 5' RACE reads were re-called with MiXCR into one record per CDR3 protein. The repertoire holds around 26,000 distinct CDR3 sequences, with about 6.9% as singletons. The sample taken for sequencing was PBMCs. These receptors were taken from a woman aged 50 to 65 in good health. Each CDR3 is given with its conserved first and last residue. A D gene is named only where the DNA matches it firmly. Where a row states a size, it is once, few, many or the class of an expanded clone; other rows omit it.

cdr3_length: 14; d_call: TRBD1; j_call: TRBJ2-5; clone_size: many; v_call: TRBV20-1; cdr3_aa: CSARARDSQETQYF; cdr3_nt: TGCAGTGCTAGGGCAAGGGACAGCCAAGAGACCCAGTACTTC
cdr3_length: 16; d_call: TRBD1; j_call: TRBJ2-3; clone_size: many; v_call: TRBV7-2; cdr3_aa: CASSSQGQGVGDTQYF; cdr3_nt: TGTGCCAGCAGCTCCCAGGGACAGGGGGTTGGAGATACGCAGTATTTT
cdr3_length: 14; d_call: -; j_call: TRBJ2-3; clone_size: many; v_call: TRBV11-2; cdr3_aa: CASSSHPGTDTQYF; cdr3_nt: TGTGCCAGCAGCTCCCATCCGGGCACAGATACGCAGTATTTT
cdr3_length: 15; d_call: -; j_call: TRBJ2-7; clone_size: many; v_call: TRBV28; cdr3_aa: CASSRRGTVSYEQYF; cdr3_nt: TGTGCCAGCAGTCGCCGCGGGACAGTCTCCTACGAGCAGTACTTC
cdr3_length: 11; d_call: -; j_call: TRBJ2-1; clone_size: few; v_call: TRBV24-1; cdr3_aa: CATSDIAAQFF; cdr3_nt: TGTGCCACCAGTGATATAGCCGCGCAGTTCTTC
cdr3_length: 18; d_call: -; j_call: TRBJ2-3; clone_size: many; v_call: TRBV9; cdr3_aa: CASSVTSLLAPGTDTQYF; cdr3_nt: TGTGCCAGCAGCGTAACAAGTCTCTTGGCCCCTGGCACAGATACGCAGTATTTT
cdr3_length: 15; d_call: -; j_call: TRBJ1-1; clone_size: many; v_call: TRBV7-9; cdr3_aa: CASRVGNSENTEAFF; cdr3_nt: TGTGCCAGCAGAGTTGGTAACAGCGAGAACACTGAAGCTTTCTTT
cdr3_length: 16; d_call: -; j_call: TRBJ2-1; clone_size: many; v_call: TRBV20-1; cdr3_aa: CSARRNRGRTYNEQFF; cdr3_nt: TGCAGTGCTAGACGCAACCGGGGGCGCACCTACAATGAGCAGTTCTTC
cdr3_length: 17; d_call: TRBD1; j_call: TRBJ1-5; clone_size: many; v_call: TRBV28; cdr3_aa: CASSFWDRRSSNQPQHF; cdr3_nt: TGTGCCAGCAGTTTCTGGGACAGGAGGAGTAGCAATCAGCCCCAGCATTTT
cdr3_length: 14; d_call: -; j_call: TRBJ1-5; clone_size: many; v_call: TRBV28; cdr3_aa: CATARALGNQPQHF; cdr3_nt: TGTGCCACGGCCCGGGCCCTGGGGAATCAGCCCCAGCATTTT
cdr3_length: 14; d_call: -; j_call: TRBJ1-1; clone_size: many; v_call: TRBV14; cdr3_aa: CASSQDLTQVRAFF; cdr3_nt: TGTGCCAGCAGCCAAGATCTTACACAAGTGCGGGCTTTCTTT
cdr3_length: 15; d_call: TRBD2; j_call: TRBJ2-3; clone_size: many; v_call: TRBV5-1; cdr3_aa: CASRSGTTLGDTQYF; cdr3_nt: TGCGCCAGCAGATCAGGGACTACCCTCGGGGATACGCAGTATTTT
cdr3_length: 14; d_call: TRBD1; j_call: TRBJ2-7; clone_size: many; v_call: TRBV20-1; cdr3_aa: CSARRTTGGYEQYF; cdr3_nt: TGCAGTGCTAGGAGAACGACAGGGGGGTACGAGCAGTACTTC
cdr3_length: 15; d_call: -; j_call: TRBJ2-3; clone_size: once; v_call: TRBV7-6; cdr3_aa: CASSFRAGTRNTQYF; cdr3_nt: TGTGCCAGCAGCTTTCGGGCGGGGACCCGGAATACGCAGTATTTT
cdr3_length: 15; d_call: -; j_call: TRBJ2-3; clone_size: -; v_call: TRBV10-3; cdr3_aa: CAISESGTAGDTQYF; cdr3_nt: TGTGCCATCAGTGAGAGTGGGACTGCGGGGGATACGCAGTATTTT
cdr3_length: 14; d_call: -; j_call: TRBJ2-2; clone_size: few; v_call: TRBV3-1; cdr3_aa: CASSQQANTGELFF; cdr3_nt: TGTGCCAGCAGCCAACAGGCGAACACCGGGGAGCTGTTTTTT
cdr3_length: 14; d_call: -; j_call: TRBJ2-3; clone_size: many; v_call: TRBV10-3; cdr3_aa: CAIKGTPSTDTQYF; cdr3_nt: TGTGCCATCAAAGGGACACCTAGCACAGATACGCAGTATTTT
cdr3_length: 15; d_call: TRBD1; j_call: TRBJ1-5; clone_size: many; v_call: TRBV20-1; cdr3_aa: CSASGQVGVGRPQHF; cdr3_nt: TGCAGTGCTAGTGGACAGGTAGGGGTTGGTAGGCCCCAGCATTTT
cdr3_length: 15; d_call: TRBD1; j_call: TRBJ2-1; clone_size: many; v_call: TRBV7-7; cdr3_aa: CASSTRQGAGNEQFF; cdr3_nt: TGTGCCAGCAGCACCAGACAGGGGGCGGGCAATGAGCAGTTCTTC
cdr3_length: 11; d_call: -; j_call: TRBJ2-7; clone_size: many; v_call: TRBV29-1; cdr3_aa: CSVGHPSEQYF; cdr3_nt: TGCAGCGTCGGACACCCCTCCGAGCAGTACTTC
cdr3_length: 13; d_call: -; j_call: TRBJ2-7; clone_size: many; v_call: TRBV5-5; cdr3_aa: CASSTRETYEQYF; cdr3_nt: TGTGCCAGCAGCACCCGGGAAACCTACGAGCAGTACTTC
cdr3_length: 17; d_call: TRBD2; j_call: TRBJ2-2; clone_size: many; v_call: TRBV9; cdr3_aa: CASSVETSGSGGGELFF; cdr3_nt: TGTGCCAGCAGCGTAGAGACTAGCGGGAGCGGTGGCGGGGAGCTGTTTTTT
cdr3_length: 13; d_call: -; j_call: TRBJ1-1; clone_size: few; v_call: TRBV19; cdr3_aa: CASIHKGPAEAFF; cdr3_nt: TGTGCCAGTATTCATAAAGGACCCGCGGAAGCTTTCTTT
cdr3_length: 15; d_call: TRBD1; j_call: TRBJ1-1; clone_size: many; v_call: TRBV7-9; cdr3_aa: CASSLDGQGGTEAFF; cdr3_nt: TGTGCCAGCAGCTTAGATGGACAGGGCGGCACTGAAGCTTTCTTT
cdr3_length: 12; d_call: -; j_call: TRBJ2-7; clone_size: many; v_call: TRBV11-3; cdr3_aa: CASSPRGGEQYF; cdr3_nt: TGTGCCAGCAGCCCCCGAGGGGGCGAGCAGTACTTC
cdr3_length: 14; d_call: TRBD1; j_call: TRBJ2-7; clone_size: medium-sized; v_call: TRBV20-1; cdr3_aa: CSAETGTGIYEQYF; cdr3_nt: TGCAGTGCTGAGACCGGGACAGGGATCTACGAGCAGTACTTC
cdr3_length: 17; d_call: -; j_call: TRBJ1-1; clone_size: many; v_call: TRBV5-1; cdr3_aa: CASSWGGGRVGNTEAFF; cdr3_nt: TGCGCCAGCAGCTGGGGGGGCGGGCGAGTGGGGAACACTGAAGCTTTCTTT
cdr3_length: 12; d_call: -; j_call: TRBJ1-5; clone_size: many; v_call: TRBV7-6; cdr3_aa: CASSYAGQPQHF; cdr3_nt: TGTGCCAGCAGCTATGCAGGTCAGCCCCAGCATTTT
cdr3_length: 13; d_call: -; j_call: TRBJ1-2; clone_size: many; v_call: TRBV6-5; cdr3_aa: CASSPPGDYGYTF; cdr3_nt: TGTGCCAGCAGCCCACCGGGGGACTATGGCTACACCTTC
cdr3_length: 13; d_call: TRBD1; j_call: TRBJ1-4; clone_size: many; v_call: TRBV29-1; cdr3_aa: CSAGGTGNEKLFF; cdr3_nt: TGCAGCGCGGGGGGGACAGGAAACGAAAAACTGTTTTTT
cdr3_length: 13; d_call: -; j_call: TRBJ1-1; clone_size: medium-sized; v_call: TRBV12-3/TRBV12-4; cdr3_aa: CASSLAEGIGAFF; cdr3_nt: TGTGCCAGCAGTTTAGCGGAAGGGATCGGGGCTTTCTTT
cdr3_length: 14; d_call: TRBD1; j_call: TRBJ2-7; clone_size: many; v_call: TRBV5-1; cdr3_aa: CASTRTGGSHEQYF; cdr3_nt: TGCGCCAGCACCCGGACAGGGGGCTCTCACGAGCAGTACTTC
cdr3_length: 12; d_call: -; j_call: TRBJ2-7; clone_size: -; v_call: TRBV6-1; cdr3_aa: CAISSLQGAPDF; cdr3_nt: TGTGCCATCAGTAGCTTGCAAGGGGCCCCGGACTTC
cdr3_length: 15; d_call: -; j_call: TRBJ2-5; clone_size: medium-sized; v_call: TRBV20-1; cdr3_aa: CSARTTGVKQETQYF; cdr3_nt: TGCAGTGCCCGTACCACCGGGGTAAAACAAGAGACCCAGTACTTC
cdr3_length: 16; d_call: -; j_call: TRBJ1-6; clone_size: many; v_call: TRBV7-8; cdr3_aa: CASSPTGRGENSPLHF; cdr3_nt: TGTGCCAGCAGCCCAACGGGCAGGGGAGAGAATTCACCCCTCCACTTT
cdr3_length: 14; d_call: TRBD1; j_call: TRBJ2-7; clone_size: many; v_call: TRBV3-1; cdr3_aa: CASSPPDRDHEQYF; cdr3_nt: TGTGCCAGCAGCCCACCGGACAGGGACCACGAGCAGTACTTC
cdr3_length: 12; d_call: -; j_call: TRBJ1-4; clone_size: many; v_call: TRBV20-1; cdr3_aa: CSATSSQEKLFF; cdr3_nt: TGCAGTGCTACCAGCAGTCAGGAAAAACTGTTTTTT
cdr3_length: 10; d_call: -; j_call: TRBJ2-7; clone_size: many; v_call: TRBV20-1; cdr3_aa: CSAKTYEQYF; cdr3_nt: TGCAGTGCAAAGACTTACGAGCAGTACTTC
cdr3_length: 11; d_call: -; j_call: TRBJ2-1; clone_size: medium-sized; v_call: TRBV5-1; cdr3_aa: CASSRTQEQFF; cdr3_nt: TGCGCCAGCAGTCGGACTCAAGAGCAGTTCTTC
cdr3_length: 17; d_call: TRBD2; j_call: TRBJ2-3; clone_size: medium-sized; v_call: TRBV28; cdr3_aa: CASSSAGTSGRADTQYF; cdr3_nt: TGTGCCAGCAGTTCCGCCGGGACTAGCGGGAGGGCAGATACGCAGTATTTT
cdr3_length: 13; d_call: TRBD1; j_call: TRBJ2-3; clone_size: many; v_call: TRBV7-2; cdr3_aa: CASSSGGRNTQYF; cdr3_nt: TGTGCCAGCAGCTCAGGGGGAAGAAATACGCAGTATTTT
cdr3_length: 15; d_call: -; j_call: TRBJ2-1; clone_size: many; v_call: TRBV7-2; cdr3_aa: CASSSSGPSYNEQFF; cdr3_nt: TGTGCCAGCAGCTCTTCAGGCCCTAGTTACAATGAGCAGTTCTTC
cdr3_length: 16; d_call: -; j_call: TRBJ2-1; clone_size: many; v_call: TRBV6-4; cdr3_aa: CASSARQGHSYNEQFF; cdr3_nt: TGTGCCAGCAGTGCCCGGCAGGGCCACTCCTACAATGAGCAGTTCTTC
cdr3_length: 13; d_call: -; j_call: TRBJ2-1; clone_size: few; v_call: TRBV24-1; cdr3_aa: CATSDSSYNEQFF; cdr3_nt: TGTGCCACCAGTGATTCGTCCTACAATGAGCAGTTCTTC
cdr3_length: 13; d_call: TRBD1; j_call: TRBJ2-3; clone_size: many; v_call: TRBV5-1; cdr3_aa: CASSMTGPDTQYF; cdr3_nt: TGCGCCAGCAGCATGACAGGGCCAGATACGCAGTATTTT
cdr3_length: 15; d_call: TRBD1; j_call: TRBJ1-2; clone_size: many; v_call: TRBV7-2; cdr3_aa: CASSFRDRLNYGYTF; cdr3_nt: TGTGCCAGCAGCTTCCGGGACAGGCTGAACTATGGCTACACCTTC
cdr3_length: 15; d_call: -; j_call: TRBJ2-3; clone_size: many; v_call: TRBV7-2; cdr3_aa: CASRPGHYYTDTQYF; cdr3_nt: TGTGCCAGCAGACCAGGCCACTATTACACAGATACGCAGTATTTT
cdr3_length: 17; d_call: TRBD1; j_call: TRBJ1-5; clone_size: many; v_call: TRBV5-6; cdr3_aa: CASSFTGTAYSNQPQHF; cdr3_nt: TGTGCCAGCAGCTTTACCGGGACAGCATATAGCAATCAGCCCCAGCATTTT
cdr3_length: 14; d_call: -; j_call: TRBJ2-3; clone_size: many; v_call: TRBV5-1; cdr3_aa: CASSGGQFADTQYF; cdr3_nt: TGCGCCAGCAGCGGAGGACAGTTCGCAGATACGCAGTATTTT
cdr3_length: 13; d_call: -; j_call: TRBJ1-2; clone_size: many; v_call: TRBV6-5; cdr3_aa: CASSGPGGYGYTF; cdr3_nt: TGTGCCAGCAGTGGCCCCGGGGGCTATGGCTACACCTTC
cdr3_length: 16; d_call: TRBD2; j_call: TRBJ2-5; clone_size: many; v_call: TRBV5-1; cdr3_aa: CASRQDPTSGTETQYF; cdr3_nt: TGCGCCAGCAGACAAGATCCAACTAGCGGGACAGAGACCCAGTACTTC
cdr3_length: 16; d_call: -; j_call: TRBJ2-2; clone_size: many; v_call: TRBV12-3/TRBV12-4; cdr3_aa: CASSRRQIANTGELFF; cdr3_nt: TGTGCCAGCAGTCGCAGACAGATAGCGAACACCGGGGAGCTGTTTTTT
cdr3_length: 13; d_call: -; j_call: TRBJ1-6; clone_size: many; v_call: TRBV3-1; cdr3_aa: CASSPRGGGALHF; cdr3_nt: TGTGCCAGCAGCCCCCGGGGCGGCGGAGCCCTCCACTTT
cdr3_length: 15; d_call: -; j_call: TRBJ2-3; clone_size: many; v_call: TRBV12-3/TRBV12-4; cdr3_aa: CASSPNSLFTDTQYF; cdr3_nt: TGTGCCAGCAGTCCGAATTCTCTTTTCACAGATACGCAGTATTTT